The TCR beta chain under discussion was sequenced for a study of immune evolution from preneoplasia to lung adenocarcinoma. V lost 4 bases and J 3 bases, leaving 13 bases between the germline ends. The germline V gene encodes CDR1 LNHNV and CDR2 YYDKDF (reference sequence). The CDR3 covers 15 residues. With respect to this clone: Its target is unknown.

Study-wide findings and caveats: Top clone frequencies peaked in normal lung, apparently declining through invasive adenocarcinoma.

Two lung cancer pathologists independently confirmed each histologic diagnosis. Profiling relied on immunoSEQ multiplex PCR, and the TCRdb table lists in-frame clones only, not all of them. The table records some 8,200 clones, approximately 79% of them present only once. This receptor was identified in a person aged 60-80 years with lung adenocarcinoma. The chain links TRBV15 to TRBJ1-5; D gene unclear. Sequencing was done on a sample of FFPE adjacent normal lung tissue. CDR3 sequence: CATSKGGNYNQPQHF. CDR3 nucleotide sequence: TGTGCCACCAGCAAAGGAGGCAACTACAATCAGCCCCAGCATTTT.